One sample yielded the 25 T cell receptor beta chains listed below, sequenced in a study of cytomegalovirus exposure and HLA in healthy donors (dated by TCRdb to about 2017). Libraries were built with the immunoSEQ multiplex PCR assay. For the multiplex PCR, a mixture combining 60 forward primers for TCR Vbeta segments and 13 reverse primers for TCR Jbeta segments was used. Here the immuneACCESS table is served through TCRdb, limited to in-frame sequences with V and J called. Missing clones are a known gap in these copies; in checked studies unresolved V genes cover under half, and the rest lacks a known reason. The sample table lists approximately 120,000 clones, 55% to 75% of them with a count of one. Under 6.5% of the sample rests with the top ten. The specimen was PBMCs. The receptors here all came from a woman aged 70 to 79 in good health and CMV-seropositive.

This clone showed up just a few times. The chain couples TRBV6-1 to TRBJ1-2; the match to TRBD1 covers 7 bases. This CDR3 contains 14 residues. The germline gives CDR1 MNHNS, CDR2 SASEGT. Trimming at V came to 4 bases and at J to 7 bases, leaving 9 bases not matched to a gene. Written as DNA, the CDR3 is TGTGCCAGCAGTGTCTTCGACAGGGAAAGTGGCTACACCTTC. Translation gives CASSVFDRESGYTF.

The V and J genes are TRBV7-3 and TRBJ2-3, with a weak D call TRBD2 (7 bases). The CDR3 covers 15 residues. Germline V gene data show CDR1 as SGHTA and CDR2 as FQGTGA. Trimming removed 2 bases at V and 3 bases at J, with 12 bases between. DNA for the CDR3: TGTGCCAGCAGCTTAGCGGGGGCCCCGACAGATACGCAGTATTTT. It yields the protein CASSLAGAPTDTQYF.

This rearrangement joins TRBV14 to TRBJ1-1; D gene unclear. Looked up from germline, CDR1 is SGHDN and CDR2 is FVKESK. Trimming took 3 bases from V and 0 from J, leaving 11 bases between them. The CDR3 runs to 15 residues. The CDR3 DNA reads TGTGCCAGCAGCCAGAGGGCCCAACTGAACACTGAAGCTTTCTTT. Protein sequence: CASSQRAQLNTEAFF.

This sequence joins TRBV30 and TRBJ2-2; 8 bases are a match to TRBD1. The CDR3 is 13 residues long. Germline V gene sequence: CDR1 GTSNPN, CDR2 SVGIG (reference sequence). Trimming took 5 bases from V and 1 from J; bases not matched to a gene: 0. CDR3 in DNA: TGTGCCTGGGGGACAGGGAACACCGGGGAGCTGTTTTTT. It translates to CAWGTGNTGELFF.

This chain joins TRBV5-1 and TRBJ2-5, with 9 nucleotides matching TRBD1. From germline, CDR1 is SGHRS and CDR2 YFSETQ. The CDR3 extends over 16 amino acids. Trimming cost V 0 bases and J 5 bases; bases outside gene matches: 8. This chain's CDR3 is CASSLGGTGLGETQYF. Written as DNA, the CDR3 is TGCGCCAGCAGCTTGGGGGGGACAGGGCTCGGGGAGACCCAGTACTTC.

The chain is built from TRBV27 and TRBJ2-1; D perhaps matches TRBD2 (5 bases). Germline-derived CDR1 and CDR2 are MNHEY and SMNVEV (reference sequence). Trimming left V 4 bases short and J 5 bases short, with 12 bases between. This CDR3 spans 14 amino acids. The CDR3 reads CASSSPGTHNEQFF. CDR3 DNA: TGTGCCAGCAGTTCCCCGGGAACTCACAATGAGCAGTTCTTC.

The chain carries TRBV7-2 and TRBJ2-5; tentative D call: TRBD2 (6 bases). CDR3 length equals 16 residues. The V gene's germline CDR1 is SGHTA and CDR2 FQGNSA. V gave up 2 bases and J gave up 3 bases, with 16 bases separating them. The DNA of the CDR3 is TGTGCCAGCAGCTTACGGGTGGCGGGGCATGAAGAGACCCAGTACTTC. Translated, it gives CASSLRVAGHEETQYF.

V is TRBV7-2 and J is TRBJ2-1; D remains ambiguous. The length of the CDR3 is 13 residues. From germline, CDR1 is SGHTA and CDR2 FQGNSA. V lost 1 base and J 4 bases, leaving 5 bases between the germline ends. The CDR3 nucleotides read TGTGCCAGCAGCTTAGGGCATTACAATGAGCAGTTCTTC. This codes for CASSLGHYNEQFF.

This chain uses TRBV27 with TRBJ2-2, with 8 nucleotides matching TRBD2. The CDR3 length is 17 residues. The germline CDR1 and CDR2 sequences are MNHEY and SMNVEV (reference sequence). V lost 4 bases to trimming and J lost 7 bases; unmatched junction nucleotides: 14. In DNA, the CDR3 is TGTGCCAGCAGTTCCAAGTCCATTAGCGGGGCGGGCGGGGAGCTGTTTTTT. Amino acids: CASSSKSISGAGGELFF.

This clone was seen a handful of times. V and J are TRBV12-2 and TRBJ2-1; the D segment call TRBD2 is taken from the table without a DNA check. TRBV12-2 is tagged as a pseudogene. The CDR3 totals 15 residues. The CDR3 here is CASRLAPSGGNEQFF. The CDR3 bases are TGTGCAAGTCGCTTAGCGCCCAGCGGGGGCAATGAGCAGTTCTTC.

The V and J genes are TRBV20-1 and TRBJ1-1; D is unclear. The germline V gene has CDR1 DFQATT and CDR2 SNEGSKA (reference sequence). Trimming left V 7 bases short and J 6 bases short, with 9 bases between. CDR3 length equals 10 residues. The DNA of the CDR3 is TGCAGTGTCGGGCGGGCTGAAGCTTTCTTT. It yields the protein CSVGRAEAFF.

This chain connects TRBV10-2 to TRBJ2-1; TRBD2 agrees at 12 bases. Germline V gene lookup returns CDR1 WSHSY and CDR2 SAAADI. There are 14 residues in the CDR3. Losses at the gene ends were 10 bases for V and 3 bases for J; bases not matched to a gene: 4. CDR3 in DNA: TGCGCCACCTTACTAGCGGGGGGCTACAATGAGCAGTTCTTC. The encoded protein is CATLLAGGYNEQFF.

V and J are TRBV5-1 and TRBJ2-5; TRBD2 aligns across 8 bases. V dropped 0 bases and J dropped 4; count of bases not matched to a gene: 2. The CDR3 extends over 14 amino acids. Germline CDR1 is SGHRS and CDR2 is YFSETQ. DNA of the CDR3: TGCGCCAGCAGCTTGGAGCGGGGGCGAGAGACCCAGTACTTC. It codes for CASSLERGRETQYF.

J is TRBJ1-1 and V is TRBV10-3, with 7 bases lining up with TRBD1. Germline V gene data show CDR1 as ENHRY and CDR2 as SYGVKD. This CDR3 has 13 amino acids. The V segment lost 11 bases and the J segment 5 bases; nucleotides outside the gene matches: 11. The CDR3 nucleotides are TGTGCCGGCGGCAGGGGGGTAGAGACTGAAGCTTTCTTT. It yields the protein CAGGRGVETEAFF.

The genes are TRBV30 and TRBJ2-2, with a weak D call TRBD1 (6 bases). Trimming removed 3 bases at V and 4 bases at J, with 12 bases between. Germline assignment: CDR1 GTSNPN and CDR2 SVGIG (reference sequence). The CDR3 sequence is 14 residues long. The CDR3 region is CAWRNTGSTGELFF. In nucleotides, the CDR3 is TGTGCCTGGAGAAACACAGGGTCCACCGGGGAGCTGTTTTTT.

This clone was detected only a few times. The chain joins TRBV4-1 to TRBJ2-5; D is possibly TRBD2 (6 bases). This CDR3 has 14 amino acids. V lost 0 bases to trimming and J lost 5 bases, with 10 bases between them. The V gene's germline CDR1 is MGHRA and CDR2 YSYEKL. The CDR3 reads CASSQEEGWETQYF. The DNA of the CDR3 is TGCGCCAGCAGCCAAGAGGAGGGGTGGGAGACCCAGTACTTC.

As DNA, the CDR3 is TGTGCCAGCAGTGCCCCGGGACAGGGCAACGGGGAGCTGTTTTTT. Translated: CASSAPGQGNGELFF. The rearrangement joins TRBV6-1 to TRBJ2-2, with TRBD1 identical over 9 bases. Germline CDR1 and CDR2: MNHNS and SASEGT. The CDR3 runs 15 residues. V trimming: 4 bases; J trimming: 7 bases; junction bases outside the gene matches: 7.

V and J are TRBV4-1 and TRBJ1-6; D may be TRBD1 (5 bases). V lost 5 bases and J 9 bases, leaving 11 bases between the germline ends. The CDR3 is 13 amino acids. Per germline, CDR1 MGHRA and CDR2 YSYEKL. The CDR3 region is CASSSPGGSPLHF. The DNA for the CDR3 is TGCGCCAGCAGCTCCCCCGGGGGTTCACCCCTCCACTTT.

In this sample, this clone turned up once. The gene calls are TRBV6-5 and TRBJ2-2; TRBD2 agrees at 7 bases. The CDR3 is 12 residues long. The junction had 2 bases not matched to a gene; V was cut back by 6 bases and J by 7 bases. CDR1 is MNHEY and CDR2 is SVGAGI in the germline V gene. CDR3 bases: TGTGCCAGCAGCGCGGGGGTCGGGGAGCTGTTTTTT. Its protein product is CASSAGVGELFF.

The chain uses TRBV12-2 and TRBJ1-1. TRBV12-2 is noted as a pseudogene. The length of the CDR3 is 15 residues. CDR3 sequence reads: CASRLARWGDTEAFF. CDR3 in DNA: TGTGCAAGTCGCTTAGCGCGCTGGGGGGACACTGAAGCTTTCTTT.

To note about this clone: The identical CDR3 is also encoded by other nucleotide sequences in the sample. This chain's CDR3 is CASSPREYQETQYF. In DNA form, the CDR3 reads TGTGCCAGCTCACCACGGGAGTACCAAGAGACCCAGTACTTC. The rearrangement joins TRBV18 to TRBJ2-5, with TRBD2 as a possible D gene (5 bases). Germline V CDR1 and CDR2: KGHSH, LQKENI. The CDR3 loop spans 14 amino acids. Trimming took off 1 base at V and 0 bases at J, with 6 bases between the two ends.

The chain employs TRBV18 and TRBJ1-2; maybe TRBD1 (5 bases). Germline CDR1 and CDR2: KGHSH and LQKENI. The CDR3 length is 13 residues. With 5 bases removed from V and 5 bases from J, the gap between germline ends came to 12 bases. The CDR3 here is CASSATGGYGYTF. CDR3 bases: TGTGCCAGCTCAGCCACCGGGGGGTATGGCTACACCTTC.

The table lists this clone with a few counts. V and J are TRBV7-8 and TRBJ1-1, with 9 bases that match TRBD1. CDR3 length equals 15 residues. Germline assignment: CDR1 SGHVS and CDR2 FQNEAQ. V was pared by 10 bases and J by 7 bases, with 16 bases of the junction left unmatched. The CDR3 spells CATEGMNRGLIEAFF. The CDR3 DNA is TGTGCCACCGAGGGTATGAACAGGGGGCTAATTGAAGCTTTCTTT.

V and J are TRBV18 and TRBJ2-2; 7 bases line up with TRBD1. The CDR3 is made up of 15 amino acids. The germline V gene encodes CDR1 KGHSH and CDR2 LQKENI. The V and J ends lost 6 bases and 4 bases, in that order; junction bases with no gene match: 8. The chain's CDR3 is CASSRQGGRTGELFF. The CDR3 DNA is TGTGCCAGCTCTCGGCAAGGGGGCCGCACCGGGGAGCTGTTTTTT.

The chain recombines TRBV6-5 with TRBJ1-2, with 10 bases fitting TRBD1. The CDR3 totals 15 residues. Per germline, CDR1 MNHEY and CDR2 SVGAGI. Germline trimming cut 4 bases from V and 3 bases from J; bases unmatched to any gene: 5. The CDR3 nucleotides are TGTGCCAGCAGTTCACCCGGGACAGGGGACTATGGCTACACCTTC. Its translation: CASSSPGTGDYGYTF.